Listed below are T cell receptor beta chains from one sample, sequenced in a study of shared clonotypes between healthy human individuals. Profiled with immunoSEQ multiplex PCR; TCRdb holds only in-frame clones, not every one. The table has 2.3 million or so clones, over 90% seen once. The source material was naive CD4+ T cells from PBMCs. The source of these receptors is a man aged 18 to 30 in good health. Some clones in this sample may be carry-over from other donors' samples. Each CDR3 is given without its conserved first and last residue.

v_gene: TRBV7-9
j_gene: TRBJ2-6
CDR3aa: ASGTGFAGANVLT

v_gene: TRBV10-3
j_gene: TRBJ2-7
CDR3aa: AISGGGQRAAYEQY

v_gene: TRBV11-1
j_gene: TRBJ1-3
CDR3aa: ASRQGTAGNTIY

v_gene: TRBV28
j_gene: TRBJ2-7
CDR3aa: ASHKSYEQY

v_gene: TRBV28
j_gene: TRBJ1-2
CDR3aa: ASSFRDRANYGYT

v_gene: TRBV4-1
j_gene: TRBJ2-7
CDR3aa: ASSREQTVGSYEQY

v_gene: TRBV28
j_gene: TRBJ1-2
CDR3aa: ASSPFGRHYGYT

v_gene: TRBV7-2
j_gene: TRBJ2-7
CDR3aa: ASSLGRGRVEQY

v_gene: TRBV28
j_gene: TRBJ2-7
CDR3aa: ASSLGRGAI

v_gene: TRBV11-3
j_gene: TRBJ2-1
CDR3aa: ASSYGTSGSGNEQF

v_gene: TRBV28
j_gene: TRBJ2-7
CDR3aa: ASSGTSVPSEQY

v_gene: TRBV7-3
j_gene: TRBJ2-3
CDR3aa: ASSLTGKRTDTQY

v_gene: TRBV6-5
j_gene: TRBJ2-1
CDR3aa: ASRDSGSSYNEQF

v_gene: TRBV9
j_gene: TRBJ2-1
CDR3aa: ASSPPRGEGPENEQF

v_gene: TRBV2
j_gene: TRBJ1-5
CDR3aa: ASSKGQGASQPQH

v_gene: TRBV6-5
j_gene: TRBJ1-1
CDR3aa: ASSYLGGDTEAF

v_gene: TRBV9
j_gene: TRBJ1-3
CDR3aa: ASSAGTGNTIY

v_gene: TRBV5-4
j_gene: TRBJ1-3
CDR3aa: ASSSRTGSGNTIY

v_gene: TRBV7-3
j_gene: TRBJ2-3
CDR3aa: ASRLGSTDTQY

v_gene: TRBV19
j_gene: TRBJ2-2
CDR3aa: ASSIPNPGQGNTGELF

v_gene: TRBV28
j_gene: TRBJ1-1
CDR3aa: ASIRQGNTEAF

v_gene: TRBV11-2
j_gene: TRBJ2-5
CDR3aa: ASRPAGTNRGTQY

v_gene: TRBV2
j_gene: TRBJ2-2
CDR3aa: ASRSGGELF

v_gene: TRBV2
j_gene: TRBJ1-2
CDR3aa: ASTPRWGGAGYT

v_gene: TRBV5-1
j_gene: TRBJ1-5
CDR3aa: ASSLVGGPQH

v_gene: TRBV7-6
j_gene: TRBJ2-2
CDR3aa: ASSLVAGPAIGELF

v_gene: TRBV4-1
j_gene: TRBJ2-2
CDR3aa: ASSPRTPPGQVTNTGELF

v_gene: TRBV5-4
j_gene: TRBJ2-3
CDR3aa: ASSLGGQRLAGSSTQY

v_gene: TRBV11-3
j_gene: TRBJ2-5
CDR3aa: ASSTTGEETQY

v_gene: TRBV5-1
j_gene: TRBJ1-5
CDR3aa: ASSPLGGGNQPQH

v_gene: TRBV9
j_gene: TRBJ1-3
CDR3aa: ASSATGDGNTIY

v_gene: TRBV7-3
j_gene: TRBJ2-3
CDR3aa: ASSLTGITDTQY

v_gene: TRBV15
j_gene: TRBJ2-6
CDR3aa: ATSRDLGTADSGANVLT

v_gene: TRBV5-5
j_gene: TRBJ1-1
CDR3aa: ASSQGPVNTEAF

v_gene: TRBV9
j_gene: TRBJ2-6
CDR3aa: ASSVTSGSGGANVLT

v_gene: TRBV1
j_gene: TRBJ2-7
CDR3aa: TSSPLGTSGSGEQY

v_gene: TRBV9
j_gene: TRBJ1-5
CDR3aa: ASSVGQGAGQPQH

v_gene: TRBV6-5
j_gene: TRBJ2-7
CDR3aa: ASSREQTIAYEQY

v_gene: TRBV5-8
j_gene: TRBJ2-7
CDR3aa: ASSLNEQY

v_gene: TRBV5-1
j_gene: TRBJ1-6
CDR3aa: ASSFGDSNNSPLH

v_gene: TRBV2
j_gene: TRBJ1-5
CDR3aa: ASSHDRGGSNQPQH

v_gene: TRBV7-2
j_gene: TRBJ2-7
CDR3aa: ASSSLPGLYEQY

v_gene: TRBV27
j_gene: TRBJ2-4
CDR3aa: ASGRGVPNIQY

v_gene: TRBV5-4
j_gene: TRBJ2-7
CDR3aa: ASSLGGGLAEQY

v_gene: TRBV19
j_gene: TRBJ2-3
CDR3aa: ASSIVWSPADTQY

v_gene: TRBV28
j_gene: TRBJ2-1
CDR3aa: ASSLGGALYNEQF

v_gene: TRBV6-1
j_gene: TRBJ2-7
CDR3aa: ASSEVLAGDNEQY

v_gene: TRBV10-3
j_gene: TRBJ2-3
CDR3aa: AIRRNSGTQYYDTQY

v_gene: TRBV19
j_gene: TRBJ1-2
CDR3aa: ASTIGHQGGYT

v_gene: TRBV6-1
j_gene: TRBJ2-7
CDR3aa: ASSAIIPGLAGGNSYEQY

v_gene: TRBV16
j_gene: TRBJ1-2
CDR3aa: ASSPQRGNYGYT

v_gene: TRBV7-9
j_gene: TRBJ1-4
CDR3aa: ASTRGSGAGEKLF

v_gene: TRBV2
j_gene: TRBJ1-4
CDR3aa: ASSEGRQGGEKLF

v_gene: TRBV6-5
j_gene: TRBJ1-6
CDR3aa: ASSNRGPLH